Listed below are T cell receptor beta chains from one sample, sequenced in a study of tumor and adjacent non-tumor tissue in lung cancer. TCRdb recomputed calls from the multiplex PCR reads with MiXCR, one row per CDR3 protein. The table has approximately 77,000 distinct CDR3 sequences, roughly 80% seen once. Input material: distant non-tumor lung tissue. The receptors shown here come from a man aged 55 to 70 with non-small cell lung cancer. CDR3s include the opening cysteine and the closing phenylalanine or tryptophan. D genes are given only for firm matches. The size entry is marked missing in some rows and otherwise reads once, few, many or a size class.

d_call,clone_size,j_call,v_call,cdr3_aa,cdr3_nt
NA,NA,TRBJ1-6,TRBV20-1,CSTRDPQGHYSPPHF,TGCAGTACTAGAGATCCCCAGGGGCATTATTCACCCCCCCACTTT
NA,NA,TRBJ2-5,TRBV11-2,CASNSTGKETQYF,TGTGCCAGCAACTCTACAGGTAAAGAGACCCAATACTTC
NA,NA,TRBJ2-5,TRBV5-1,CASSVQAAEQETQCF,TGCGCCAGCAGCGTGCAAGCGGCGGAACAAGAGACCCAGTGCTTC
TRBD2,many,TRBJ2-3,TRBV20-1,CSARDSGGATDTQYF,TGCAGTGCTAGGGATAGCGGGGGGGCCACAGATACGCAGTATTTT
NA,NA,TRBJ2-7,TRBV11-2,CASSLIHEALEGYKQYF,TGTGCCAGCAGCTTAATCCACGAGGCCCTCGAAGGCTACAAGCAGTACTTC
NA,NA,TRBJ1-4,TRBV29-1,CSVRPSRGRGEKLFF,TGCAGCGTTCGACCCTCCAGGGGAAGGGGGGAAAAATTGTTTTTT
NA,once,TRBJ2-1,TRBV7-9,CVSTLVIEQFF,TGTGTCAGCACCCTAGTAATTGAGCAGTTCTTC
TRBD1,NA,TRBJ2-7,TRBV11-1,CASSLSGQLYEQYF,TGTGCCAGCAGCTTATCGGGACAGCTATACGAGCAGTACTTC
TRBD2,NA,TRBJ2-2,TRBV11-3,CVRSSRGAGVYRAGELFF,TGTGTCAGGAGCTCCCGGGGAGCGGGAGTATACAGAGCTGGGGAGCTGTTTTTT
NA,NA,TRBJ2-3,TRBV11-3,CASSLDSLEVGGRTDMQYF,TGTGCCAGCAGCTTAGATTCCCTAGAAGTCGGGGGCCGCACAGATATGCAGTATTTT
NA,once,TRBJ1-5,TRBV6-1,CATSASVGNQPQHF,TGTGCCACCAGTGCCTCGGTGGGCAATCAGCCCCAGCATTTT